This T cell receptor (beta chain) was identified during a study of PD-L1 blockade in urothelial cancer (dated by TCRdb to 2016 to 2017). Notes on the research overall: All patients started therapy at some point between 2014 and 2016 and received atezolizumab 1,200 mg intravenously every 3 weeks. The study was an exploratory multi-omic analysis of somatic, immune and clinical correlates of response to PD-L1 blockade with atezolizumab in urothelial cancer. Pretreatment blood TCR-seq was available for 27 to 30 patients, at least one posttreatment blood collection was obtained for around 24 patients, and tumor TCR-seq was available for around 24 patients. Durable clinical benefit was defined as a progression-free survival longer than 6 months, and TCR features were additionally tested against progression-free survival and overall survival. Blood samples were analyzed 3 weeks after the start of treatment (second dose) and 6 weeks after the start of treatment. About nine tenths of the roughly 29 patients were identified as males with urothelial cancer of bladder origin, and a prior smoking history was reported by 18 of 29 patients. Durable clinical benefit was achieved by nine patients but not by the remaining 20. Blood samples yielded a median of around 150,000 T cells and roughly 83,000 unique TCRs, with median clonality around 0.083. Patients had an ECOG performance status of 0 or 1 and had received between 0 and 3 prior chemotherapy regimens. In the same patients, whole exome sequencing and RNA sequencing of pretreatment tumors were performed in addition to TCR sequencing. Pretreatment tumor samples, along with matched peripheral blood serially collected before and after atezolizumab treatment, were subjected to TCR sequencing. The paper as a whole reports these results and caveats: Patients with durable benefit showed greater expansion of tumor-associated TCR clones in peripheral blood 3 weeks after starting treatment (n ≈ 21, p = 0.022). Because of the small sample size (n ≈ 29) and the many exploratory analyses performed, the results are intended to be regarded as hypothesis-generating. A pretreatment peripheral blood TCR clonality below the median was linked to improved progression-free and overall survival.

The CDR3 spans 18 residues, from the cysteine through the phenylalanine. The entry retains the CDR3 DNA only, 54 bases that are in frame from base 1. Compared with germline, V lacks 5 bases and J lacks 0 bases; bases without a gene match: 7. According to the germline V gene (reference sequence), CDR1 reads PRHDT and CDR2 reads FYEKMQ. The cohort included 29 patients with locally advanced or metastatic urothelial carcinoma who were treated at Memorial Sloan Kettering on a trial protocol. Peripheral blood mononuclear cells were collected pretreatment and during treatment, with between 1 and 8 total time points per patient. The Qiagen DNeasy Blood extraction kit was used to purify genomic DNA from total PBMCs and from tumor samples. PBMCs were collected pretreatment and during treatment, and were isolated and stored as previously described. To note about this clone: There is no known antigen for this receptor. The input lacks base qualities; no much larger clone sits a single base away.

Synthetic TCR analog templates were spiked into each PCR to estimate absolute template abundance from read counts. The immunoSEQ assay was used to amplify TCRbeta CDR3 regions from genomic DNA with bias-controlled V and J gene primers. Sequencing of rearranged TCRbeta segments was done at approximately 20X coverage. Regarding the original processing steps: Sequencing errors were corrected by clustering and CDR3s were annotated against IMGT to assign V, D and J genes. Out-of-frame and stop-codon sequences were excluded, and only productive TCRbeta rearrangements were used in downstream analyses. Clonality was calculated as one minus the Shannon entropy normalized by the log of the number of unique productive sequences. Fisher's exact test with Benjamini-Hochberg correction, at a threshold of adjusted p below 0.01, was used to find clones that differed between time points or between blood and tumor. The source is immuneACCESS, and TCRdb retained only in-frame sequences with V and J called. Part of the clones is not carried over; for the studies checked, unresolved V genes explain less than half of this, and the remainder is unexplained. V and J calls and clone size are as listed in that table; D and trimming were resolved from the DNA. This sample gives more than 45,000 clones in total; about 80% of them show up just once. Around 3.6% of the sample comes from the top ten.

The TCR was taken from a man in his sixties or seventies with urothelial cancer. The starting material was PBMCs, obtained around atezolizumab (anti-PD-L1) treatment. This chain is built from TRBV13 and TRBJ2-6, and TRBD1 aligns with 10 junction nucleotides. The DNA sequence reads TGTGCCAGCAGCGAGTGGACAGGGGGGTTCTCTGGGGCCAACGTCCTGACTTTC. Its amino acids are CASSEWTGGFSGANVLTF.